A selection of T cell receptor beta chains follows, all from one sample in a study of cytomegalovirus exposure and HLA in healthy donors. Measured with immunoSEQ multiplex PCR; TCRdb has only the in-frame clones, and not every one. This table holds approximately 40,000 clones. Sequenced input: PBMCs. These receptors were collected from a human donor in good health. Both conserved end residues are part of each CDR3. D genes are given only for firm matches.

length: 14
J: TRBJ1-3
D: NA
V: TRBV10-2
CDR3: CASSSDTSGNTIYF
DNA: TGCGCCAGCAGTAGTGACACCTCTGGAAACACCATATATTTT

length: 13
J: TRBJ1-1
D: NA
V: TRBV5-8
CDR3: CAGRGGRSTEAFF
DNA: TGTGCCGGTAGGGGAGGGAGGAGCACTGAAGCTTTCTTT

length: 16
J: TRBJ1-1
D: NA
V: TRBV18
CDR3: CASSPRGTPGNTEAFF
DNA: TGTGCCAGCTCACCCCGGGGGACCCCGGGGAACACTGAAGCTTTCTTT

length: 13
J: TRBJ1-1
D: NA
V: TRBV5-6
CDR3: CASSLATTTEAFF
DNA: TGTGCCAGCAGCTTGGCCACAACCACTGAAGCTTTCTTT

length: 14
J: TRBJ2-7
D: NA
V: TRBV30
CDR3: CAWNARQGTYEQYF
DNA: TGTGCCTGGAACGCCCGGCAGGGCACCTACGAGCAGTACTTC

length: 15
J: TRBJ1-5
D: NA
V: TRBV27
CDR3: CASSFWGVGGQPQHF
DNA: TGTGCCAGCAGCTTTTGGGGGGTGGGGGGTCAGCCCCAGCATTTT

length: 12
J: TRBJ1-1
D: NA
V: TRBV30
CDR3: CAWGISVTEDFF
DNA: TGTGCCTGGGGTATTTCGGTTACTGAAGATTTCTTT

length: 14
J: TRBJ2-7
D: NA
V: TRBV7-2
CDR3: CASSSRKGTYEQYF
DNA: TGTGCCAGCAGCTCCCGAAAGGGGACCTACGAGCAGTACTTC

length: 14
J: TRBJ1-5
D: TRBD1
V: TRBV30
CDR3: CAWSVGQGDQPQHF
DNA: TGTGCCTGGAGTGTAGGACAGGGTGATCAGCCCCAGCATTTT

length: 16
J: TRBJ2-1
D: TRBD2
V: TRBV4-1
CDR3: CASSHPLAGGRNEQFF
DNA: TGCGCCAGCAGCCACCCACTAGCGGGGGGGCGGAATGAGCAGTTCTTC

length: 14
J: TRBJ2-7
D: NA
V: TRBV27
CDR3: CASSLAGVRAEQYF
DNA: TGTGCCAGCAGTTTAGCAGGGGTCCGCGCCGAGCAGTACTTC

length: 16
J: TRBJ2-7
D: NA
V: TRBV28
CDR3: CASREEGENYSYEQYF
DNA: TGTGCCAGCCGCGAGGAGGGTGAGAATTATTCCTACGAGCAGTACTTC

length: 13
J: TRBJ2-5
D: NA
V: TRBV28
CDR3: CASSKSGQETQYF
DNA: TGTGCCAGCAGTAAATCGGGACAAGAGACCCAGTACTTC

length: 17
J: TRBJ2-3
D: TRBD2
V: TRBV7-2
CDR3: CASSRGLAADSTDTQYF
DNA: TGTGCCAGCAGCCGCGGACTAGCCGCAGATAGCACAGATACGCAGTATTTT

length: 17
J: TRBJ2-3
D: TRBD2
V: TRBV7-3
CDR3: CASSVPGLAGGRDTQYF
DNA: TGTGCCAGCAGCGTACCGGGACTAGCGGGGGGTAGAGATACGCAGTATTTT

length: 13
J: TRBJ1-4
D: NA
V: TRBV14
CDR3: CASSQVRGEKLFF
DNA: TGTGCCAGCAGCCAAGTGAGAGGCGAAAAACTGTTTTTT

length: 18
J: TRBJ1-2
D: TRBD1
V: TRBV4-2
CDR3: CASSQDSSTGTGNYGYTF
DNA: TGTGCCAGCAGCCAAGATTCCTCAACCGGGACAGGGAACTATGGCTACACCTTC

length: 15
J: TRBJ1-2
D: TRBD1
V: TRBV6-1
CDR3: CASSTRTGVAYGYTF
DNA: TGTGCCAGCAGTACTCGGACAGGGGTTGCCTATGGCTACACCTTC

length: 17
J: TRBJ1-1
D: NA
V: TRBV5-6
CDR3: CASSSGPRGGMNTEAFF
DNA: TGTGCCAGCAGCTCGGGACCGAGAGGGGGTATGAACACTGAAGCTTTCTTT

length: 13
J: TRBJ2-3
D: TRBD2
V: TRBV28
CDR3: CAGAGDRTDTQYF
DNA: TGTGCTGGAGCGGGGGACCGCACAGATACGCAGTATTTT

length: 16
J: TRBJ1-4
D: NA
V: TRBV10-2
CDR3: CASKDLGRGDDEKLFF
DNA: TGCGCCAGCAAAGATCTGGGGCGCGGGGATGATGAAAAACTGTTTTTT

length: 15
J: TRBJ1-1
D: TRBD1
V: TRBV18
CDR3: CASSPGTGMNTEAFF
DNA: TGTGCCAGCTCACCCGGGACAGGAATGAACACTGAAGCTTTCTTT

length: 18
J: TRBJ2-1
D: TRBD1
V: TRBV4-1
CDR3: CASSQDLGQGVSYNEQFF
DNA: TGCGCCAGCAGCCAAGATTTGGGACAGGGAGTCTCCTACAATGAGCAGTTCTTC

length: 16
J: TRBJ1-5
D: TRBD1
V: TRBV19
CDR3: CASSTGQGRNNQPQHF
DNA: TGTGCCAGTAGTACCGGACAGGGGCGAAACAATCAGCCCCAGCATTTT

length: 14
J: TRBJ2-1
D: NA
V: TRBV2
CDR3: CASSGGRGGPGLFF
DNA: TGTGCCAGCAGTGGAGGGAGGGGGGGTCCCGGTTTGTTCTTC

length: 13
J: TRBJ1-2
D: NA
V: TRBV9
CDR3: CASSLRGGGGYTF
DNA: TGTGCCAGCAGCCTCCGGGGAGGTGGGGGCTACACCTTC

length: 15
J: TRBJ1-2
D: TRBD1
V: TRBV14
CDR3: CASSQLGQGDVGYTF
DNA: TGTGCCAGCAGCCAATTAGGACAGGGGGACGTGGGCTACACCTTC

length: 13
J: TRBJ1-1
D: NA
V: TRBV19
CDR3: CATGQTMNTEAFF
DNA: TGTGCCACCGGACAGACCATGAACACTGAAGCTTTCTTT

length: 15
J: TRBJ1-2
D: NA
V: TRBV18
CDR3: CASSPDRPRDYGYTF
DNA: TGTGCCAGCTCACCGGACAGACCGAGAGACTATGGCTACACCTTC

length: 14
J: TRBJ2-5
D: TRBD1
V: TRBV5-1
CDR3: CASRSGTGKETQYF
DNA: TGCGCCAGCAGGTCCGGGACAGGGAAAGAGACCCAGTACTTC

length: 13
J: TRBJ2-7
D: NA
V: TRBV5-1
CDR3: CASSLEPTYEQYF
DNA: TGCGCCAGCAGCTTGGAGCCTACCTACGAGCAGTACTTC

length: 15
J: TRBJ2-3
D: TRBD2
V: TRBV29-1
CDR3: CSVEAGLAQADTQYF
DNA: TGCAGCGTTGAAGCGGGACTAGCGCAGGCAGATACGCAGTATTTT

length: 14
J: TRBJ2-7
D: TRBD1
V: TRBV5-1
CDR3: CASSNGQGGEEQYF
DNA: TGCGCCAGCAGCAACGGACAGGGGGGTGAAGAGCAGTACTTC

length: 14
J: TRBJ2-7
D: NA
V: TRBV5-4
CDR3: CASRREGGRNEQYF
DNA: TGTGCCAGCAGACGGGAAGGCGGCAGAAACGAGCAGTACTTC

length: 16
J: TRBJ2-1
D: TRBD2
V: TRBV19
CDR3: CASNPRGLSSYNEQFF
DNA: TGTGCCAGTAACCCCCGGGGACTAAGCTCCTACAATGAGCAGTTCTTC

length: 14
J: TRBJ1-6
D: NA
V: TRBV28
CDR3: CASSPGLGGSPLHF
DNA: TGTGCCAGCAGTCCCGGACTGGGAGGTTCACCCCTCCACTTT

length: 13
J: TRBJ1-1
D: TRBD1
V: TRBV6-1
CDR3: CASRGQLNTEAFF
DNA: TGTGCCAGCAGGGGACAGCTAAACACTGAAGCTTTCTTT

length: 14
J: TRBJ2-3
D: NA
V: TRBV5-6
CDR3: CASSLFGLGDTQYF
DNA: TGTGCCAGCAGCTTGTTTGGGTTGGGCGATACGCAGTATTTT

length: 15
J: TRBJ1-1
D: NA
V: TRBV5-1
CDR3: CASSPLGGMNTEAFF
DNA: TGCGCCAGCAGCCCGCTTGGCGGGATGAACACTGAAGCTTTCTTT

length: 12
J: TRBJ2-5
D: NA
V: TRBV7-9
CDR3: CASSLGSRTQYF
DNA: TGTGCCAGCAGCTTAGGCTCGAGGACCCAGTACTTC

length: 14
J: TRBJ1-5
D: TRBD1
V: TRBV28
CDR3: CASSTRTGVQPQHF
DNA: TGTGCCAGCAGTACCCGGACAGGAGTGCAGCCCCAGCATTTT

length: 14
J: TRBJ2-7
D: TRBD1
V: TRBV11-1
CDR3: CASSRGDRGYEQYF
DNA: TGTGCCAGCAGCAGGGGGGACAGGGGCTACGAGCAGTACTTC